Below are 21 T cell receptor beta chains sequenced from a single sample in a study of T cell responses to AZD1222 COVID-19 vaccine. TCRdb's table, derived via immunoSEQ multiplex PCR, lists solely in-frame clones and lacks some. Of some 70,000 clones in the sample, 80% to 85% were seen once. The specimen was peripheral blood, collected on day 0 of AZD1222 vaccination. These receptors all come from an adult in good health.

This clone was seen a few times. J is TRBJ2-7 and V is TRBV7-9, with D hard to call. Per the germline V gene, CDR1 is SEHNR and CDR2 is FQNEAQ (reference sequence). The CDR3 totals 13 residues. The V gene lost 4 bases and the J gene lost 2 bases, with 9 bases spanning the gap. CDR3 bases: TGTGCCAGCAGCTCAGGAAGGGCCTACGAGCAGTACTTC. It codes for CASSSGRAYEQYF.

V gene TRBV12-3 or TRBV12-4 combines with J gene TRBJ1-5, with D possibly matching TRBD1 (5 bases). V gave up 7 bases and J gave up 3 bases, with 10 bases separating them. The CDR3 sequence is 13 residues long. The CDR3 protein is CASNMGLNQPQHF. The CDR3 DNA sequence: TGTGCCAGCAATATGGGACTCAATCAGCCCCAGCATTTT.

The chain joins TRBV28 to TRBJ1-2; the match to TRBD1 covers 9 bases. The CDR3 extends over 12 amino acids. V lost 9 bases, J lost 7 bases, and 6 bases stayed unmatched. The germline CDR1 and CDR2 sequences are MDHEN and SYDVKM. The DNA for the CDR3 is TGTGCCAGTTGGGACAGGGTGGTTGGCTACACCTTC. This translates into CASWDRVVGYTF.

V gene TRBV2 combines with J gene TRBJ2-1; TRBD2 matches 11 bases. Germline V lookup: CDR1 SNHLY, CDR2 FYNNEI. V lost 6 bases and J lost 6; bases outside the gene matches: 1. The CDR3 contains 13 residues. The CDR3 DNA follows: TGTGCCAGCAGGCTAGCGGGGGGCAATGAGCAGTTCTTC. This gives the protein CASRLAGGNEQFF.

This clone was observed once. V gene TRBV9 combines with J gene TRBJ1-5; D uncertain. Germline values: CDR1 SGDLS, CDR2 YYNGEE. CDR3 length: 13 amino acids. V gave up 0 bases and J gave up 7 bases, with 8 bases separating them. CDR3 loop: CASSVDSGQPQHF. CDR3 DNA: TGTGCCAGCAGCGTAGATAGCGGCCAGCCCCAGCATTTT. Full variable domain (outside the CDR3, taken from reference TRBV9 and TRBJ1-5): DSGVTQTPKHLITATGQRVTLRCSPRSGDLSVYWYQQSLDQGLQFLIQYYNGEERAKGNILERFSAQQFPDLHSELNLSSLELGDSALYFCASSVDSGQPQHFGDGTRLSIL.

The chain joins TRBV3-1 (or the pseudogene TRBV3-2) to TRBJ2-7; 8 bases line up with TRBD1. CDR3 length equals 16 residues. J was trimmed by 2 bases and V by 3 bases; bases with no gene match: 9. CDR1 is LGHDT and CDR2 is YNNKEL in the germline V gene (reference sequence). The CDR3 DNA reads TGTGCCAGCAGCCAGACCGACAGGGGATCTCCCTACGAGCAGTACTTC. It specifies CASSQTDRGSPYEQYF.

In the case of this clone: Other DNA sequences in this sample translate to the same CDR3. V and J are TRBV11-2 and TRBJ1-1; D perhaps matches TRBD1 (6 bases). Germline values: CDR1 SGHAT, CDR2 FQNNGV. This CDR3 is built from 13 residues. V shed 3 bases and J shed 5 bases, with 10 bases lying between them. The CDR3 region has the DNA TGTGCCAGCAGCTTTACAGGGAGGACTGAAGCTTTCTTT. The encoded protein is CASSFTGRTEAFF.

This clone was detected only once. This sequence joins TRBV28 and TRBJ1-2; no clear D. With 5 bases removed from V and 2 bases from J, the gap between germline ends came to 9 bases. From germline, CDR1 is MDHEN and CDR2 SYDVKM. The CDR3 length is 13 residues. CDR3 sequence reads: CASSPEGNYGYTF. The CDR3 bases are TGTGCCAGCAGTCCCGAAGGGAACTATGGCTACACCTTC.

This rearrangement joins TRBV15 to TRBJ2-1, with D perhaps matching TRBD1 or TRBD2 (6 bases each). Germline V gene sequence: CDR1 LNHNV, CDR2 YYDKDF (reference sequence). V was shortened by 5 bases and J by 3 bases, with 14 bases between the two germline ends. This CDR3 contains 15 residues. As DNA, the CDR3 is TGTGCCACCAGCGGTGGGGGGCTACTCTACAATGAGCAGTTCTTC. It yields the protein CATSGGGLLYNEQFF. Full variable domain (rest looked up from reference TRBV15 and TRBJ2-1): DAMVIQNPRYQVTQFGKPVTLSCSQTLNHNVMYWYQQKSSQAPKLLFHYYDKDFNNEADTPDNFQSRRPNTSFCFLDIRSPGLGDTAMYLCATSGGGLLYNEQFFGPGTRLTVL.

The chain has TRBV2 and TRBJ1-2; 11 positions agree with TRBD1. Trimming took 6 bases from V and 7 from J; bases not matched to a gene: 4. CDR1 and CDR2 (germline): SNHLY, FYNNEI. The CDR3 has 13 amino acids. The CDR3 DNA reads TGTGCCAGCAGGGACAGGGGGCAGGTTGGCTACACCTTC. Protein: CASRDRGQVGYTF.

The chain has TRBV5-4 and TRBJ2-2; 11 bases line up with TRBD2. The CDR3 has 18 amino acids. Per the germline V gene, CDR1 is SGHNT and CDR2 is YYREEE (reference sequence). V was clipped by 4 bases and J by 4 bases; unmatched bases: 12. The CDR3 DNA follows: TGTGCCAGCAGCCTGCCCGGTAGCGGGGGGGCGGTCACCGGGGAGCTGTTTTTT. Its translation: CASSLPGSGGAVTGELFF.

The chain joins TRBV28 to TRBJ2-3; D not resolved. Trimming removed 3 bases from V and 9 bases from J, with 10 bases in between. Germline V CDR1 and CDR2: MDHEN, SYDVKM. The CDR3 is made up of 12 amino acids. The CDR3 loop reads CASSLGMRTQYF. In DNA, the CDR3 is TGTGCCAGCAGTTTGGGGATGCGGACGCAGTATTTT.

The chain recombines TRBV6-2 or TRBV6-3 with TRBJ2-5; D not certain. The ends were cut back, 2 bases at V and 5 bases at J, with 6 bases in the middle. Germline V lookup: CDR1 MNHEY, CDR2 SVGEGT. The CDR3 is 12 residues long. As DNA, the CDR3 is TGTGCCAGCAGTTACCCCCTTGAGACCCAGTACTTC. This codes for CASSYPLETQYF.

The chain employs TRBV5-1 and TRBJ1-1; D is unclear. Between the trimmed V and J ends, which lost 0 bases and 3 bases, there was a span of 6 bases. The length of the CDR3 is 13 residues. Germline CDR1 reads SGHRS; CDR2 reads YFSETQ. The chain's CDR3 is CASSLGLHTEAFF. The CDR3 DNA follows: TGCGCCAGCAGCTTGGGGCTCCACACTGAAGCTTTCTTT.

The chain uses TRBV7-8 and TRBJ1-1; D is unresolved. The germline V and J ends were trimmed by 1 base and 2 bases, with 14 bases remaining between them. CDR3 length equals 16 residues. CDR1 is SGHVS, CDR2 FQNEAQ, per germline. CDR3: CASSLGRAAGNTEAFF. In DNA, the CDR3 is TGTGCCAGCAGCTTAGGGCGGGCAGCTGGTAACACTGAAGCTTTCTTT. Looking up the rest from reference TRBV7-8 and TRBJ1-1 gives the full variable domain: GAGVSQSPRYKVAKRGQDVALRCDPISGHVSLFWYQQALGQGPEFLTYFQNEAQLDKSGLPSDRFFAERPEGSVSTLKIQRTQQEDSAVYLCASSLGRAAGNTEAFFGQGTRLTVV.

The chain is built from TRBV7-3 and TRBJ1-1, with D perhaps TRBD1 (6 bases). V was trimmed by 5 bases and J by 8 bases, leaving 15 bases between them. The CDR3 runs to 13 residues. In germline, CDR1 is SGHTA, CDR2 FQGTGA. This chain's CDR3 is CASSEKGGVEAFF. The CDR3 bases are TGTGCCAGCAGCGAAAAAGGGGGGGTCGAAGCTTTCTTT.

The V gene is TRBV30, the J gene TRBJ2-5; D possibly corresponds to TRBD1 (5 bases). CDR1 is GTSNPN and CDR2 is SVGIG in the germline V gene (reference sequence). Trimming left V 0 bases short and J 12 bases short, with 11 bases between. The CDR3 is 11 residues long. CDR3 in DNA: TGTGCCTGGAGTGTACGTCAGGGCGAGTACTTC. This gives the protein CAWSVRQGEYF. The full variable domain, with the rest looked up from reference TRBV30 and TRBJ2-5, is SQTIHQWPATLVQPVGSPLSLECTVEGTSNPNLYWYRQAAGRGLQLLFYSVGIGQISSEVPQNLSASRPQDRQFILSSKKLLLSDSGFYLCAWSVRQGEYFGPGTRLLVL.

The gene calls are TRBV7-2 and TRBJ2-7; TRBD2 agrees at 11 bases. V shed 1 base, J shed 4 bases, and the junction held 3 bases outside the gene matches. The CDR3 is made up of 15 amino acids. Germline lookup yields CDR1 SGHTA and CDR2 FQGNSA. The CDR3 protein is CASSLVAGGLYEQYF. Written as DNA, the CDR3 is TGTGCCAGCAGCTTAGTAGCGGGGGGGCTTTACGAGCAGTACTTC. Full variable domain (rest looked up from reference TRBV7-2 and TRBJ2-7): GAGVSQSPSNKVTEKGKDVELRCDPISGHTALYWYRQSLGQGLEFLIYFQGNSAPDKSGLPSDRFSAERTGGSVSTLTIQRTQQEDSAVYLCASSLVAGGLYEQYFGPGTRLTVT.

The chain uses TRBV5-1 and TRBJ2-7, with D possibly being TRBD1 or TRBD2 (5 bases each). CDR1 and CDR2 (germline): SGHRS, YFSETQ. CDR3 length: 14 amino acids. Trimming took off 0 bases at V and 9 bases at J, with 16 bases between the two ends. The CDR3: CASSLGLGEPGQYF. The CDR3 DNA reads as TGCGCCAGCAGCTTGGGGCTAGGGGAGCCAGGGCAGTACTTC.

The chain combines TRBV6-2 or TRBV6-3 with TRBJ1-2; D is uncertain. CDR1 and CDR2 (germline): MNHEY, SVGEGT. The V and J ends lost 0 bases and 6 bases respectively, with 11 bases between them. The CDR3 is made up of 14 amino acids. For the CDR3, the DNA is TGTGCCAGCAGTTACTCGCCGTTGGCTGATGGCTACACCTTC. Translating gives CASSYSPLADGYTF.

This clone appeared a single time. This sample also contains other DNA sequences that code for the same CDR3. V gene TRBV9 combines with J gene TRBJ1-3; 7 positions match TRBD1. The V segment lost 3 bases and the J segment 3 bases; nucleotides outside the gene matches: 0. The germline V gene has CDR1 SGDLS and CDR2 YYNGEE. The CDR3 consists of 13 residues. The CDR3 coding sequence is TGTGCCAGCAGCGCAGGGGGTGGAAACACCATATATTTT. It yields the protein CASSAGGGNTIYF.